Listed below are T cell receptor beta chains from one sample, sequenced in a study of early T cells in non-severe SARS-CoV-2 infection. Each CDR3 protein gets one entry after TCRdb re-called the 5' RACE reads with MiXCR. The data contain 80,000 to 95,000 distinct CDR3 sequences, roughly 13% of them singletons. Sequenced sample: whole blood. Receptors were obtained from an adult who was a healthcare worker with PCR-confirmed SARS-CoV-2 infection or an uninfected control (not recorded which). Each CDR3 is given with its conserved first and last residue. The D gene is left open where the match is weak. Not all rows give a size; the values are once, few, many and, for expanded clones, a class.

CDR3 DNA: TGTGCCAGCAGCGTGGCAGGAGGCTCTGGGGCCAACGTCCTGACTTTC; CDR3 protein: CASSVAGGSGANVLTF; D gene: NA; V gene: TRBV9; clone size: few; J gene: TRBJ2-6
CDR3 DNA: TGTGCCAGCAGTTTAATCCCCAGGGGGGCTGAAGCTTTCTTT; CDR3 protein: CASSLIPRGAEAFF; D gene: TRBD1; V gene: TRBV6-5; clone size: NA; J gene: TRBJ1-1
CDR3 DNA: TGTGCCAGCAGCCTAGATTCTCTGGGGGGCACAGATACGCAGTATTTT; CDR3 protein: CASSLDSLGGTDTQYF; D gene: NA; V gene: TRBV11-2; clone size: NA; J gene: TRBJ2-3
CDR3 DNA: TGTGCCAGCAGCCCGTGGCGGGGGACCTACGAGCAGTACTTC; CDR3 protein: CASSPWRGTYEQYF; D gene: TRBD2; V gene: TRBV5-6; clone size: few; J gene: TRBJ2-7
CDR3 DNA: TGTGCCAGCAGTTTAGCAGGACGCTGGGGGAAGACGAACACCGGGGAGCTGTTTTTT; CDR3 protein: CASSLAGRWGKTNTGELFF; D gene: NA; V gene: TRBV28; clone size: NA; J gene: TRBJ2-2
CDR3 DNA: TGTGCCAGCAGCTTAGGGAGCGCAAGCGGGACCGGGGAGCTGTTTTTT; CDR3 protein: CASSLGSASGTGELFF; D gene: NA; V gene: TRBV7-7; clone size: many; J gene: TRBJ2-2
CDR3 DNA: TGTGCCAGCAGTTACGCAACTGACAGGGCCCTACCGTATACGCAGTATTTT; CDR3 protein: CASSYATDRALPYTQYF; D gene: TRBD1; V gene: TRBV6-5; clone size: few; J gene: TRBJ2-3
CDR3 DNA: TGCGCCAGCAGCCCCCCGTCGACAACTAATGAAAAACCGTTTTTT; CDR3 protein: CASSPPSTTNEKPFF; D gene: NA; V gene: TRBV5-1; clone size: NA; J gene: TRBJ1-4
CDR3 DNA: TGCGCCAGCAGCCAAGTTGGTGAAGGGAAGGTTTATGGCTACACCTTC; CDR3 protein: CASSQVGEGKVYGYTF; D gene: NA; V gene: TRBV4-3; clone size: few; J gene: TRBJ1-2
CDR3 DNA: TGTGCCAGCAGCTTGGGACAGAGCTACAATGAGCAGTTCTTC; CDR3 protein: CASSLGQSYNEQFF; D gene: TRBD1; V gene: TRBV11-2; clone size: NA; J gene: TRBJ2-1
CDR3 DNA: TGCAGTGCTAGTTCCAGGGATGGGGGCAATCAGCCCCAGCATTTT; CDR3 protein: CSASSRDGGNQPQHF; D gene: NA; V gene: TRBV20-1; clone size: NA; J gene: TRBJ1-5
CDR3 DNA: TGTGCCAGCAGCTTAGTTCTCCCCAATTATGGCTACACCTTC; CDR3 protein: CASSLVLPNYGYTF; D gene: NA; V gene: TRBV7-9; clone size: few; J gene: TRBJ1-2
CDR3 DNA: TGTGCCAGCAGCCAAGGGGCCAGATTAGATACGCAGTATTTT; CDR3 protein: CASSQGARLDTQYF; D gene: NA; V gene: TRBV3-1; clone size: NA; J gene: TRBJ2-3
CDR3 DNA: TGTGCCTGGTCCCAGGGAAGCAATCAGCCCCAGCATTTT; CDR3 protein: CAWSQGSNQPQHF; D gene: NA; V gene: TRBV30; clone size: NA; J gene: TRBJ1-5
CDR3 DNA: TGTGCCAGCAGTCTCGGACTGGGCACCGGGGAGCTGTTTTTT; CDR3 protein: CASSLGLGTGELFF; D gene: NA; V gene: TRBV9; clone size: few; J gene: TRBJ2-2
CDR3 DNA: TGTGCCAGCAGCCAAGATCGGCGACAGCCTGACGAAAAACTGTTTTTT; CDR3 protein: CASSQDRRQPDEKLFF; D gene: NA; V gene: TRBV3-1; clone size: few; J gene: TRBJ1-4
CDR3 DNA: TGTGCCACCAGCGTTCGGACAGGGTCTGGCTACACCTTC; CDR3 protein: CATSVRTGSGYTF; D gene: TRBD1; V gene: TRBV15; clone size: many; J gene: TRBJ1-2
CDR3 DNA: TGTGCCAGCAGCTTAGTATCCAGCGGGGGGGCCCGGAGGAACGAGCAGTACTTC; CDR3 protein: CASSLVSSGGARRNEQYF; D gene: TRBD2; V gene: TRBV7-2; clone size: many; J gene: TRBJ2-7
CDR3 DNA: TGTGCCAGCAGTTATTCGGGGGGGGGCAAAGAGGCGGACACTGAAGCTTTCTTT; CDR3 protein: CASSYSGGGKEADTEAFF; D gene: NA; V gene: TRBV6-9; clone size: few; J gene: TRBJ1-1
CDR3 DNA: TGCAGTGCTAGAGCCCACGCGACTAGCGGGAGGGCTTCCGGGGAGCTGTTTTTT; CDR3 protein: CSARAHATSGRASGELFF; D gene: TRBD2; V gene: TRBV20-1; clone size: many; J gene: TRBJ2-2
CDR3 DNA: TGTGCCAGCAGCTTATTAGCGGGGGGGAACTACGAGCAGTACTTC; CDR3 protein: CASSLLAGGNYEQYF; D gene: TRBD2; V gene: TRBV11-2; clone size: few; J gene: TRBJ2-7
CDR3 DNA: TGTGCCAGCAGCCCTACCACTCTTAGACGGGCTGGCTACACCTTC; CDR3 protein: CASSPTTLRRAGYTF; D gene: NA; V gene: TRBV13; clone size: NA; J gene: TRBJ1-2
CDR3 DNA: TGTGCCAGCAGCGTAGTTGATGGCAGGGGGCGAGTAGATACGCAGTATTTT; CDR3 protein: CASSVVDGRGRVDTQYF; D gene: TRBD1; V gene: TRBV9; clone size: many; J gene: TRBJ2-3
CDR3 DNA: TGTGCCAGTAAACCCACAGGGGTGGGCAATCAGCCCCAGCATTTT; CDR3 protein: CASKPTGVGNQPQHF; D gene: TRBD1; V gene: TRBV28; clone size: NA; J gene: TRBJ1-5
CDR3 DNA: TGTGCCAGCAGCTTAGTAGGGCAGGGGATCTACGAGCAGTACTTC; CDR3 protein: CASSLVGQGIYEQYF; D gene: NA; V gene: TRBV11-2; clone size: few; J gene: TRBJ2-7
CDR3 DNA: TGTGCCAGCAGCTTACCTCCGCGGTCGGACACTGAAGCTTTCTTT; CDR3 protein: CASSLPPRSDTEAFF; D gene: NA; V gene: TRBV11-1; clone size: NA; J gene: TRBJ1-1
CDR3 DNA: TGTGCCAGCAGCTTGGGCAGGCCCGACAATGAGCAGTTCTTC; CDR3 protein: CASSLGRPDNEQFF; D gene: NA; V gene: TRBV13; clone size: NA; J gene: TRBJ2-1
CDR3 DNA: TGTGCCAGCCACAGGGGTCATGGTGAAGCTTTCTTT; CDR3 protein: CASHRGHGEAFF; D gene: TRBD1; V gene: TRBV28; clone size: many; J gene: TRBJ1-1
CDR3 DNA: TGTGCCAGCAGCTTATATACCACCGGGTCCGGGGAGCTGTTTTTT; CDR3 protein: CASSLYTTGSGELFF; D gene: NA; V gene: TRBV11-3; clone size: NA; J gene: TRBJ2-2
CDR3 DNA: TGTGCCAGCAGTGAAGAGTCCGGGGGAGCTTTCTTT; CDR3 protein: CASSEESGGAFF; D gene: NA; V gene: TRBV6-1; clone size: NA; J gene: TRBJ1-1
CDR3 DNA: TGTGCCTGCAGTTTAGGGACCCCCTACGAGCAGTACTTC; CDR3 protein: CACSLGTPYEQYF; D gene: NA; V gene: TRBV28; clone size: NA; J gene: TRBJ2-7
CDR3 DNA: TGTGCCAGCAGTTTATTGTATCCCTTACCCTACGAGCAGTACTTC; CDR3 protein: CASSLLYPLPYEQYF; D gene: NA; V gene: TRBV28; clone size: few; J gene: TRBJ2-7
CDR3 DNA: TGTGCCAGCAGTCCCCGAGGGGGGGCCCACGGGGAGCTGTTTTTT; CDR3 protein: CASSPRGGAHGELFF; D gene: NA; V gene: TRBV27; clone size: few; J gene: TRBJ2-2
CDR3 DNA: TGTGCCAGCAGTAGTGGGTACGAGCAGTACTTC; CDR3 protein: CASSSGYEQYF; D gene: NA; V gene: TRBV28; clone size: many; J gene: TRBJ2-7
CDR3 DNA: TGTGCCAGCAGCAACTCACGCGGTAATGGCTACACCTTC; CDR3 protein: CASSNSRGNGYTF; D gene: NA; V gene: TRBV27; clone size: NA; J gene: TRBJ1-2
CDR3 DNA: TGCGCCAGCAGCTTGGCCGGCGGGGGCCCTAGCACAGATACGCAGTATTTT; CDR3 protein: CASSLAGGGPSTDTQYF; D gene: NA; V gene: TRBV5-1; clone size: few; J gene: TRBJ2-3
CDR3 DNA: TGTGCCAGCAGTGAACAGGGGGCCTCTGGAAACACCATATATTTT; CDR3 protein: CASSEQGASGNTIYF; D gene: TRBD1; V gene: TRBV2; clone size: NA; J gene: TRBJ1-3
CDR3 DNA: TGTGCCAGCAGGACAGGGGGAGATACGCAGTATTTT; CDR3 protein: CASRTGGDTQYF; D gene: TRBD1; V gene: TRBV6-5; clone size: NA; J gene: TRBJ2-3
CDR3 DNA: TGTGCCAGCAGCGTAGGCAGCGGGGGGCACACCGGGGAGCTGTTTTTT; CDR3 protein: CASSVGSGGHTGELFF; D gene: TRBD2; V gene: TRBV9; clone size: few; J gene: TRBJ2-2
CDR3 DNA: TGTGCCAGCAGTTATATCCCAGGGGGGAAAGATACGCAGTATTTT; CDR3 protein: CASSYIPGGKDTQYF; D gene: NA; V gene: TRBV7-3; clone size: few; J gene: TRBJ2-3
CDR3 DNA: TGTGCTAGTGGTTTGGTGAGGGGAGGCACTGAAGCTTTCTTT; CDR3 protein: CASGLVRGGTEAFF; D gene: NA; V gene: TRBV12-5; clone size: NA; J gene: TRBJ1-1
CDR3 DNA: TGTGCCAGCAGCCCGGGACTAAAGACAGATACGCAGTATTTT; CDR3 protein: CASSPGLKTDTQYF; D gene: TRBD2; V gene: TRBV7-6; clone size: many; J gene: TRBJ2-3
CDR3 DNA: TGCGCCAGCAGCGAAGCGGGGGACTCCTACAATGAGCAGTTCTTC; CDR3 protein: CASSEAGDSYNEQFF; D gene: TRBD2; V gene: TRBV5-1; clone size: NA; J gene: TRBJ2-1
CDR3 DNA: TGTGCCAGCAGTTACGACAGCATAAGTACTTTTAATTCACCCCTCCACTTT; CDR3 protein: CASSYDSISTFNSPLHF; D gene: NA; V gene: TRBV6-6; clone size: few; J gene: TRBJ1-6
CDR3 DNA: TGTGCCAGCAGTTCCTTAGCGGGGGCCCTCCGGGGAGATACGCAGTATTTT; CDR3 protein: CASSSLAGALRGDTQYF; D gene: TRBD2; V gene: TRBV27; clone size: NA; J gene: TRBJ2-3
CDR3 DNA: TGTGCCAGCACCGGGACGGGCTACGAGCAGTACTTC; CDR3 protein: CASTGTGYEQYF; D gene: NA; V gene: TRBV27; clone size: many; J gene: TRBJ2-7
CDR3 DNA: TGCAGTGCTAGAGATCATGGCAAATACTACGAGCAGTACTTC; CDR3 protein: CSARDHGKYYEQYF; D gene: NA; V gene: TRBV20-1; clone size: few; J gene: TRBJ2-7